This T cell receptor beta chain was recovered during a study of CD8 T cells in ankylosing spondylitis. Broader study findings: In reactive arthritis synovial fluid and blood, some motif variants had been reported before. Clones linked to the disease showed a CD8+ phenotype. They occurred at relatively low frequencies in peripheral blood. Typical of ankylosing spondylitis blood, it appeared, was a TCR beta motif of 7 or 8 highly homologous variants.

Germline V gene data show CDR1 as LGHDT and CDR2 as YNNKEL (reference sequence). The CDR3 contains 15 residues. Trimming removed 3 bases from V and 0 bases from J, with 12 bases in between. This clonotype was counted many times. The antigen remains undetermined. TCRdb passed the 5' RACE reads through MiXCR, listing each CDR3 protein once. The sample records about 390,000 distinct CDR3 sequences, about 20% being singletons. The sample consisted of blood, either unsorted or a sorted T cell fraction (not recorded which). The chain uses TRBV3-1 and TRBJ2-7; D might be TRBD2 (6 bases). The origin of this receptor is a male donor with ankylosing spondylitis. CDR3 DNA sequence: TGTGCCAGCAGCCACTTGGGGGAGGCCTCCTACGAGCAGTACTTC. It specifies CASSHLGEASYEQYF.